One and the same sample provided the 26 T cell receptor beta chains below, sequenced in a study of T cell responses to AZD1222 COVID-19 vaccine (dated by TCRdb to the early 2020s). The method was the immunoSEQ multiplex PCR assay. As stored in TCRdb, this immuneACCESS dataset retains in-frame rearrangements with V and J assigned. A fraction of the clones does not appear; measured against another copy, unresolved V genes explain less than half of the discrepancy, and the remainder lacks a known reason. The sample yields 25,000 to 35,000 clones; about 89% were counted once. Around 45% of the sample is taken by the ten largest. This specimen's time point label, per the study, means: baseline before first vaccination. This specimen consisted of peripheral blood, obtained on day 0 of AZD1222 vaccination. The source of these receptors is an adult in good health.

The chain employs TRBV28 and TRBJ1-5, with TRBD1 as a possible D gene (5 bases). Looked up from germline, CDR1 is MDHEN and CDR2 is SYDVKM. V shed 3 bases and J shed 7 bases, with 16 bases lying between them. The CDR3 length is 15 residues. The CDR3 loop reads CASSFRDEESQPQHF. CDR3 nucleotide sequence: TGTGCCAGCAGTTTCCGGGACGAAGAAAGCCAGCCCCAGCATTTT. The full variable domain, with the rest looked up from reference TRBV28 and TRBJ1-5, is DVKVTQSSRYLVKRTGEKVFLECVQDMDHENMFWYRQDPGLGLRLIYFSYDVKMKEKGDIPEGYSVSREKKERFSLILESASTNQTSMYLCASSFRDEESQPQHFGDGTRLSIL.

The chain uses TRBV19 and TRBJ2-2; D is ambiguous. The ends were cut back, 3 bases at V and 6 bases at J, with 5 bases in the middle. There are 12 residues in the CDR3. CDR1 is LNHDA, CDR2 SQIVND, per germline (reference sequence). Here the CDR3 reads CASSIWAGELFF. DNA for the CDR3: TGTGCCAGTAGTATCTGGGCCGGGGAGCTGTTTTTT.

The genes are TRBV4-3 and TRBJ1-6; no definite D call. This CDR3 contains 15 residues. The V gene's germline CDR1 is LGHNA and CDR2 YSLEER. Trimming left V 0 bases short and J 3 bases short, with 6 bases between. For the CDR3, the DNA is TGCGCCAGCAGCCAAGAGCGGGACTATAATTCACCCCTCCACTTT. Protein product: CASSQERDYNSPLHF.

The chain joins TRBV29-1 to TRBJ1-1; D gene unclear. The CDR3 sequence is 12 residues long. Trimming left V 4 bases short and J 3 bases short, with 9 bases between. Looked up from germline, CDR1 is SQVTM and CDR2 is ANQGSEA. The CDR3 here is CSVVTADTEAFF. The CDR3 DNA is TGCAGCGTTGTAACGGCAGACACTGAAGCTTTCTTT. Variable domain in full (rest from reference TRBV29-1 and TRBJ1-1): SAVISQKPSRDICQRGTSLTIQCQVDSQVTMMFWYRQQPGQSLTLIATANQGSEATYESGFVIDKFPISRPNLTFSTLTVSNMSPEDSSIYLCSVVTADTEAFFGQGTRLTVV.

This sequence joins TRBV27 and TRBJ1-6; 8 bases match TRBD1. CDR3 size: 16 residues. The V and J ends lost 0 bases and 9 bases, in that order; junction bases with no gene match: 7. Germline V CDR1 and CDR2: MNHEY, SMNVEV (reference sequence). The CDR3 sequence is CASSLSGTGRGSPLHF. CDR3 bases: TGTGCCAGCAGTTTATCCGGGACAGGACGTGGTTCACCCCTCCACTTT.

J is TRBJ1-2 and V is TRBV7-9, with D maybe TRBD1 (6 bases). The CDR3 totals 15 residues. Germline lookup yields CDR1 SEHNR and CDR2 FQNEAQ (reference sequence). Trimming removed 1 base from V and 7 bases from J, with 16 bases in between. The CDR3 bases are TGTGCCAGCAGCTTAGACCAACAGGGAGGCCTTGGCTACACCTTC. Its translation: CASSLDQQGGLGYTF.

The chain recombines TRBV9 with TRBJ1-6; D is undetermined. This CDR3 spans 14 amino acids. From germline, CDR1 is SGDLS and CDR2 YYNGEE. V lost 0 bases, J lost 6 bases, and 7 bases lay in between. The CDR3 nucleotides are TGTGCCAGCAGCGTAGGGCGAACTAATTCACCCCTCCACTTT. This translates into CASSVGRTNSPLHF.

J is TRBJ2-3 and V is TRBV5-1, with a possible D match to TRBD1 (5 bases). Germline-derived CDR1 and CDR2 are SGHRS and YFSETQ. The CDR3 has 14 amino acids. Trimming took 0 bases from V and 2 from J, leaving 7 bases between them. As DNA, the CDR3 is TGCGCCAGCAGCTTGGAAGGGGACACAGATACGCAGTATTTT. Translation: CASSLEGDTDTQYF.

The chain employs TRBV30 and TRBJ2-7; 8 bases align to TRBD1. In germline, CDR1 is GTSNPN, CDR2 SVGIG (reference sequence). V shed 4 bases, J shed 12 bases, and the junction held 11 bases outside the gene matches. This CDR3 spans 12 amino acids. CDR3 protein: CAWTPTGQALYF. As DNA, the CDR3 is TGTGCCTGGACTCCCACGGGACAGGCGCTGTACTTC.

The J gene is TRBJ1-4, the V gene TRBV19; D call uncertain. With 7 bases removed from V and 0 bases from J, the gap between germline ends came to 6 bases. The CDR3 has 13 amino acids. The V gene's germline CDR1 is LNHDA and CDR2 SQIVND (reference sequence). Here the CDR3 DNA reads TGTGCCAGTAAACAGACAACTAATGAAAAACTGTTTTTT. It translates to CASKQTTNEKLFF.

The chain couples TRBV2 to TRBJ2-3; 8 nucleotides agree with TRBD2. Germline assignment: CDR1 SNHLY and CDR2 FYNNEI. The V gene end was trimmed by 1 base and the J gene end by 8 bases; junction bases not matched to a gene: 5. The CDR3 consists of 14 residues. CDR3 sequence reads: CASSEERGKVTQYF. Here the CDR3 DNA reads TGTGCCAGCAGTGAAGAGCGGGGGAAGGTTACGCAGTATTTT.

CDR3 in amino acids: CASSLRGRRNYGYTF. The CDR3 nucleotides are TGTGCCAGCAGCCTCCGCGGACGGCGTAACTATGGCTACACCTTC. The chain uses TRBV21-1 and TRBJ1-2. TRBV21-1 corresponds to a pseudogene. This CDR3 is built from 15 residues.

CDR3 nucleotides: TGTGCTAGTGGTTTGGACCCCAGGCTAGCGGGGGGCACAGATACGCAGTATTTT. As protein: CASGLDPRLAGGTDTQYF. The V and J genes are TRBV12-5 and TRBJ2-3, with 10 bases identical to TRBD2. CDR3 length: 18 residues. Trimming at V came to 1 base and at J to 1 base, leaving 8 bases not matched to a gene. Germline CDR1 reads LGHNT; CDR2 reads FRNRAP.

The J gene is TRBJ1-1, the V gene TRBV3-1 (or the pseudogene TRBV3-2); no clear D. CDR1 and CDR2 (germline): LGHDT, YNNKEL (reference sequence). The CDR3 is 14 residues long. The V end was cut by 1 base, the J end by 4 bases, with 10 bases between. The CDR3 DNA is TGTGCCAGCAGCCAAGCCCGACGTGGCACTGAAGCTTTCTTT. Amino acid sequence: CASSQARRGTEAFF.

The rearrangement uses TRBV9 and TRBJ1-5; D is unclear. V lost 0 bases, J lost 8 bases, and 15 bases lay in between. CDR3 length: 15 residues. Germline values: CDR1 SGDLS, CDR2 YYNGEE. CDR3 DNA sequence: TGTGCCAGCAGCGTAGGGCGGACCCTTGGAGAGCCCCAGCATTTT. It codes for CASSVGRTLGEPQHF.

This sequence joins TRBV2 and TRBJ2-7; D possibly corresponds to TRBD2 (6 bases). Germline V gene data show CDR1 as SNHLY and CDR2 as FYNNEI. V was trimmed by 4 bases and J by 5 bases, leaving 15 bases between them. This CDR3 comprises 14 residues. The CDR3 DNA is TGTGCCAGCAGTGGGAGGCGGAGGGAGGACGAGCAGTACTTC. Amino acids: CASSGRRREDEQYF. The full variable domain, with the rest looked up from reference TRBV2 and TRBJ2-7, is EPEVTQTPSHQVTQMGQEVILRCVPISNHLYFYWYRQILGQKVEFLVSFYNNEISEKSEIFDDQFSVERPDGSNFTLKIRSTKLEDSAMYFCASSGRRREDEQYFGPGTRLTVT.

This rearrangement joins TRBV10-1 to TRBJ2-7; D remains ambiguous. This CDR3 contains 13 residues. V gave up 7 bases and J gave up 3 bases, with 13 bases separating them. CDR1 and CDR2 (germline): WNHNN, SYGVQD (reference sequence). CDR3 protein: CASIGAGGYEQYF. The CDR3, as DNA: TGCGCCAGCATTGGAGCCGGCGGCTACGAGCAGTACTTC.

The rearrangement joins TRBV6-5 to TRBJ2-3; possibly TRBD1 or TRBD2 for D (5 bases each). Trimming left V 7 bases short and J 0 bases short, with 11 bases between. The CDR3 contains 14 residues. Germline V gives CDR1 MNHEY, CDR2 SVGAGI. The CDR3 DNA sequence: TGTGCCAGCACTGTAGAGGGGAGCACAGATACGCAGTATTTT. Its translation is CASTVEGSTDTQYF.

The gene calls are TRBV3-1 (or the pseudogene TRBV3-2) and TRBJ2-5; TRBD2 aligns across 15 bases. The V segment lost 0 bases and the J segment 7 bases; nucleotides outside the gene matches: 18. The CDR3 is 21 residues long. Looked up from germline, CDR1 is LGHDT and CDR2 is YNNKEL (reference sequence). The CDR3 sequence: CASSQDYQGLAGGLGIGTQYF. In DNA form, the CDR3 reads TGTGCCAGCAGCCAAGATTACCAGGGACTAGCGGGGGGTCTTGGGATCGGGACCCAGTACTTC.

The V call is TRBV6-5, the J call TRBJ2-3, with D possibly TRBD1 on 5 matching bases. V was clipped by 10 bases and J by 1 base, with 18 bases between them. Per the germline V gene, CDR1 is MNHEY and CDR2 is SVGAGI. The length of the CDR3 is 15 residues. The CDR3 sequence is CAIGARGEGTDTQYF. CDR3 sequence (DNA): TGTGCCATCGGTGCTAGGGGTGAAGGCACAGATACGCAGTATTTT.

V is TRBV5-6 and J is TRBJ1-1, with D possibly TRBD1 on 6 matching bases. CDR1 and CDR2 from the germline V gene are SGHDT and YYEEEE. The V end lost 5 bases, the J end lost 1 base, and 15 bases lay between the germline ends. This CDR3 spans 15 amino acids. The CDR3 here is CASSPGGQPNTEAFF. CDR3 sequence (DNA): TGTGCCAGCAGTCCGGGGGGGCAGCCGAACACTGAAGCTTTCTTT.

J is TRBJ1-2 and V is TRBV29-1; D remains ambiguous. The V end lost 4 bases, the J end lost 7 bases, and 19 bases lay between the germline ends. The length of the CDR3 is 14 residues. From germline, CDR1 is SQVTM and CDR2 ANQGSEA. The CDR3 DNA reads as TGCAGCGTTGTAGAGGACCCCAGAGGAGGTGGCTACACCTTC. It yields the protein CSVVEDPRGGGYTF.

This chain connects TRBV2 to TRBJ1-1; 12 bases are a match to TRBD1. This CDR3 is 16 amino acids long. V lost 11 bases, J lost 4 bases, and 14 bases stayed unmatched. Germline-derived CDR1 and CDR2 are SNHLY and FYNNEI. CDR3 nucleotide sequence: TGTGCCGAAACGTCCCGGGACAGGGGGCAGAGCACTGAAGCTTTCTTT. This encodes CAETSRDRGQSTEAFF.

The chain is built from TRBV19 and TRBJ1-1; D is perhaps TRBD1 (6 bases). Germline assignment: CDR1 LNHDA and CDR2 SQIVND (reference sequence). This CDR3 is built from 15 residues. V was cut by 5 bases and J by 5 bases, with 18 bases left in between. CDR3 sequence reads: CASSANRDLRTEAFF. The CDR3 DNA follows: TGTGCCAGTAGTGCTAACAGGGATCTTAGGACTGAAGCTTTCTTT. The complete variable domain, with remaining parts taken from reference TRBV19 and TRBJ1-1, reads DGGITQSPKYLFRKEGQNVTLSCEQNLNHDAMYWYRQDPGQGLRLIYYSQIVNDFQKGDIAEGYSVSREKKESFPLTVTSAQKNPTAFYLCASSANRDLRTEAFFGQGTRLTVV.

The chain has TRBV3-1 (or the pseudogene TRBV3-2) and TRBJ2-1; no definite D call. V lost 1 base, J lost 10 bases, and 23 bases lay in between. There are 17 residues in the CDR3. In germline, CDR1 is LGHDT, CDR2 YNNKEL (reference sequence). The CDR3 loop is CASSQVRPSGARWEQFF. CDR3 DNA sequence: TGTGCCAGCAGCCAAGTAAGGCCCTCCGGCGCTAGATGGGAGCAGTTCTTC.

The rearrangement links TRBV19 to TRBJ2-3; D might be TRBD2 (7 bases). Germline V gives CDR1 LNHDA, CDR2 SQIVND (reference sequence). Between the trimmed V and J ends, which lost 3 bases and 5 bases, there was a span of 15 bases. The CDR3 runs 15 residues. CDR3 in amino acids: CASSMFGGRVDTQYF. CDR3 coding DNA: TGTGCCAGTAGTATGTTCGGGGGGCGCGTAGATACGCAGTATTTT.